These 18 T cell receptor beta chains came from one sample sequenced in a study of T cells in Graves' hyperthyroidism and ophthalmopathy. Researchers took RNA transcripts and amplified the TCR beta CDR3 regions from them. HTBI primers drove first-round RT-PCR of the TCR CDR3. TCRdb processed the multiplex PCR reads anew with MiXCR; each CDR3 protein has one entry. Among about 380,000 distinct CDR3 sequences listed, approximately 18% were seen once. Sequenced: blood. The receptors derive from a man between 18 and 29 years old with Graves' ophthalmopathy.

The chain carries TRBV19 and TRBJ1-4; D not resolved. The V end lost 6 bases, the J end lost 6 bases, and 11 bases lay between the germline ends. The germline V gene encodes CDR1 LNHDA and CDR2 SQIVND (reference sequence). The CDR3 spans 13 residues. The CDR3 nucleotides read TGTGCCAGTAGCGTCGGACTCCATGAAAAACTGTTTTTT. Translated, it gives CASSVGLHEKLFF.

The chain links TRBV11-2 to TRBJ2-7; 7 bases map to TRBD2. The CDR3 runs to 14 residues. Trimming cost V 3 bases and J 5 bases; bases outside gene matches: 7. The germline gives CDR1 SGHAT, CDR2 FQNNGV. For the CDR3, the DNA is TGTGCCAGCAGCTTCGCGGGAGCCACCGACGAGCAGTACTTC. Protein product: CASSFAGATDEQYF.

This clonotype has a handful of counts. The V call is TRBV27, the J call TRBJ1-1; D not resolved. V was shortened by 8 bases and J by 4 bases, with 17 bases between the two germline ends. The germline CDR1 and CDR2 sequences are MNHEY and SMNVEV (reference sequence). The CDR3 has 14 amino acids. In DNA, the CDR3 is TGTGCCAGCGCCTTTGTGAGGGAGGCCACTGAAGCTTTCTTT. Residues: CASAFVREATEAFF.

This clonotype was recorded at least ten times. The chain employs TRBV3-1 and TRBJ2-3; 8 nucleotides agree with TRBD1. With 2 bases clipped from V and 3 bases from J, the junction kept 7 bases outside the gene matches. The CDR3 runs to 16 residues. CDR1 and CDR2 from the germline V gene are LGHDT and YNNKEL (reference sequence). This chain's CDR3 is CASSQLQGVYTDTQYF. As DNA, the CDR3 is TGTGCCAGCAGCCAACTACAGGGGGTTTATACAGATACGCAGTATTTT.

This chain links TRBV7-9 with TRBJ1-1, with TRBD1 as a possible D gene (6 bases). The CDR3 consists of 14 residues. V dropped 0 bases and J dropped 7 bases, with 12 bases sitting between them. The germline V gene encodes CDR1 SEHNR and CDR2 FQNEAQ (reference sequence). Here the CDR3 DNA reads TGTGCCAGCAGCTTAGCCTCCGGGGGCTATGAAGCTTTCTTT. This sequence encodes CASSLASGGYEAFF.

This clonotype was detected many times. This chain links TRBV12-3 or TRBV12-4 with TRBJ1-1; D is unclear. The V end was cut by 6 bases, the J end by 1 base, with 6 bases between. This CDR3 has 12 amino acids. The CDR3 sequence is CASRWGNTEAFF. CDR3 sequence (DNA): TGTGCCAGCAGATGGGGGAACACTGAAGCTTTCTTT.

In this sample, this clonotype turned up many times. The CDR3 DNA sequence: TGTGCCAGCAGTCTAACACCCGGGACAGGGGAGCTCTACGAGCAGTACTTC. Translation gives CASSLTPGTGELYEQYF. The chain joins TRBV27 to TRBJ2-7; 10 bases fit TRBD1. CDR1 and CDR2 from the germline V gene are MNHEY and SMNVEV (reference sequence). CDR3 length: 17 residues. V gave up 5 bases and J gave up 3 bases; unmatched junction bases: 13.

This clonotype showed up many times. CDR3 in DNA: TGTGCCAGCAGCCTTGGACGGGCAAACACCGGGGAGCTGTTTTTT. Translated: CASSLGRANTGELFF. The chain uses TRBV11-2 and TRBJ2-2; the D is unclear. Germline V gives CDR1 SGHAT, CDR2 FQNNGV. Trimming left V 5 bases short and J 2 bases short, with 12 bases between. This CDR3 is 15 amino acids long.

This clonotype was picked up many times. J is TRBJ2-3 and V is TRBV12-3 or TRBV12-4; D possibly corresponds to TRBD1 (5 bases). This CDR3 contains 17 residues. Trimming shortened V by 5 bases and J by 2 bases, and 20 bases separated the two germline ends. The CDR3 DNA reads TGTGCCAGCAGTGCCACGCCCCAGGGAATAAACACAGATACGCAGTATTTT. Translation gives CASSATPQGINTDTQYF.

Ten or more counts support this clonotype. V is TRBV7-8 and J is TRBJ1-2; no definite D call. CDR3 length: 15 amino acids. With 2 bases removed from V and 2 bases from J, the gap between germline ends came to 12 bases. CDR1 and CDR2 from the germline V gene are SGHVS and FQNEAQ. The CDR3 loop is CASSLREGNNYGYTF. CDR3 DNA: TGTGCCAGCAGCTTAAGGGAGGGAAACAACTATGGCTACACCTTC.

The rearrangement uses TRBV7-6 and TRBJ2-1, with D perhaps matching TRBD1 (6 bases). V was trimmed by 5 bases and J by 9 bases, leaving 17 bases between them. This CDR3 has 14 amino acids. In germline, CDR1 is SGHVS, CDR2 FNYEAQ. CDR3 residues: CASSLDTGNSEQFF. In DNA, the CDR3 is TGTGCCAGCAGCCTTGATACAGGGAATAGTGAGCAGTTCTTC.

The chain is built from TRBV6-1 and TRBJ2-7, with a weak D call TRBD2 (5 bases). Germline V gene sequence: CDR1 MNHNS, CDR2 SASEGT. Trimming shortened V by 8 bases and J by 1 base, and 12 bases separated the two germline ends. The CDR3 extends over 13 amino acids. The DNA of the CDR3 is TGTGCCAGCGAACCGAGGGATTCCTACGAGCAGTACTTC. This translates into CASEPRDSYEQYF.

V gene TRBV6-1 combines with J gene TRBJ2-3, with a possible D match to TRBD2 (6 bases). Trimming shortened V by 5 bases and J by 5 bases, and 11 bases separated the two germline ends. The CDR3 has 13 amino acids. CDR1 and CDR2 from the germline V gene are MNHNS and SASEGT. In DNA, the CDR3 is TGTGCCAGCAGTTTCGGGGGAAAAGATACGCAGTATTTT. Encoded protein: CASSFGGKDTQYF.

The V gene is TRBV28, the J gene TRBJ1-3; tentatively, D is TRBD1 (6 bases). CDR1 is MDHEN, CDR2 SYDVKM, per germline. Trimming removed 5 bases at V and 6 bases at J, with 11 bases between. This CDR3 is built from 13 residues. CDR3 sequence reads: CASSPGAENTIYF. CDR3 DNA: TGTGCCAGCAGTCCAGGGGCTGAAAACACCATATATTTT.

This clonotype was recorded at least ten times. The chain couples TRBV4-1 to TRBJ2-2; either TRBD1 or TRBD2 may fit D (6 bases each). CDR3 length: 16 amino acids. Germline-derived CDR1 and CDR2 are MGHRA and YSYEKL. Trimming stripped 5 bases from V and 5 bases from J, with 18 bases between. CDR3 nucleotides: TGCGCCAGCAGCGGTGGGGGGCGCGGGTGGACCGGGGAGCTGTTTTTT. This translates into CASSGGGRGWTGELFF.

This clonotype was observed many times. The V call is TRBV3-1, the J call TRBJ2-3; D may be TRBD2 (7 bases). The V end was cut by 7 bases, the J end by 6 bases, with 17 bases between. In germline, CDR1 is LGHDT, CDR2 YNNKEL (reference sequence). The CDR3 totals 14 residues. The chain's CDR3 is CASTGRGRLDTQYF. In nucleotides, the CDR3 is TGTGCCAGCACCGGGCGGGGGCGCCTCGATACGCAGTATTTT.

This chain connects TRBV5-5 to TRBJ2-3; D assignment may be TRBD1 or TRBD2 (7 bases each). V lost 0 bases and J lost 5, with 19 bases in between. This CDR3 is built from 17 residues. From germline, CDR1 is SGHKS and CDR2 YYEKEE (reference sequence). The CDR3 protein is CASSLASRQGGIDTQYF. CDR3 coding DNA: TGTGCCAGCAGCTTGGCATCGAGGCAGGGGGGGATAGATACGCAGTATTTT.

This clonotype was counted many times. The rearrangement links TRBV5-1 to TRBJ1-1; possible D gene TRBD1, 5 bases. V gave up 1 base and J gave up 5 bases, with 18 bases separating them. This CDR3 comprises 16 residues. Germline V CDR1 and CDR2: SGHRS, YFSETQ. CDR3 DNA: TGCGCCAGCAGCTTGTCCAAGGTAGGGGAGGGAACTGAAGCTTTCTTT. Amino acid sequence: CASSLSKVGEGTEAFF.